This note documents a single T cell receptor beta chain sequence. The antigen is not known. This entry belongs to a study of CD8 T cells in ankylosing spondylitis. The CDR3 has 13 residues. With 6 bases removed from V and 2 bases from J, the gap between germline ends came to 10 bases. Study results and caveats: A TCR beta motif of under 10 highly homologous variants appeared characteristic of ankylosing spondylitis blood.

In TCRdb, the 5' RACE reads were re-called with MiXCR into one record per CDR3 protein. The sample carries a few hundred thousand distinct CDR3 sequences, around 24% recorded once. The sequenced material came from blood, either unsorted or a sorted T cell fraction (not recorded which). The clonotype was recovered from a male donor with ankylosing spondylitis. The J gene is TRBJ2-5, the V gene TRBV12-3 or TRBV12-4; D is perhaps TRBD1 or TRBD2 (5 bases each). This CDR3 reads CASREGRQETQYF. CDR3 nucleotides: TGTGCCAGCAGAGAGGGACGACAAGAGACCCAGTACTTC.